This T cell receptor beta chain came from a study of blood T cell repertoires in COVID-19. Background on the study: COVID-19 samples, acute and convalescent, were from the United States, Italy and Spain. Sample material is recorded as cDNA or gDNA derived from T cells, B-cell-depleted T cells, or PBMCs.

Source study methods: For nucleated cells, counts were estimated from reference gene primer amplification. Using immunoSEQ multiplex PCR, the repertoire was profiled, and TCRdb retains in-frame clones only, with some absent. The V and J calls and the clone size are those of that table, but D and trimming were determined from the DNA. Of under 300,000 clones listed, roughly 85% are singletons. From germline, CDR1 is WNHNN and CDR2 SYGVQD (reference sequence). The CDR3 totals 16 residues. V shed 7 bases and J 5 bases; nucleotides not matched to a gene: 13. Sequencing input: peripheral blood. The V call is TRBV10-1, the J call TRBJ2-3; 9 positions agree with TRBD1. The origin of this receptor is a human donor in a cohort sampled during active COVID-19. The CDR3 protein is CASIREWDREGDTQYF. The CDR3 nucleotides are TGCGCCAGCATCAGAGAGTGGGACAGGGAAGGAGATACGCAGTATTTT.